Following are 20 T cell receptor beta chains from one sample sequenced in a study of blood T cell repertoires in COVID-19. Sequencing used immunoSEQ multiplex PCR; TCRdb keeps in-frame clones, though not all of them. The sample contains approximately 170,000 clones, around 84% of which appear only once. The sample taken for sequencing was peripheral blood. Receptors originate from a woman in her 70s with COVID-19, enrolled during active disease.

The gene calls are TRBV19 and TRBJ1-1, with D possibly being TRBD1 (6 bases). Germline loops: CDR1 LNHDA, CDR2 SQIVND (reference sequence). Trimming removed 2 bases at V and 11 bases at J, with 9 bases between. This CDR3 is 11 amino acids long. CDR3 sequence (DNA): TGTGCCAGTAGTATAACAGGGACGGCTTTCTTT. Its protein is CASSITGTAFF.

This rearrangement joins TRBV6-4 to TRBJ2-2, with TRBD1 matching over 7 bases. V shed 6 bases and J 2 bases; nucleotides not matched to a gene: 6. The CDR3 extends over 15 amino acids. Per germline, CDR1 MRHNA and CDR2 SNTAGT. This CDR3 reads CASSAGTANTGELFF. In nucleotides, the CDR3 is TGTGCCAGCAGCGCCGGGACAGCTAACACCGGGGAGCTGTTTTTT.

This chain links TRBV10-3 with TRBJ1-1, with D uncertain. Trimming removed 10 bases at V and 4 bases at J, with 22 bases between. In germline, CDR1 is ENHRY, CDR2 SYGVKD. The CDR3 is 15 amino acids. CDR3 loop: CATLGWEGLLTEAFF. CDR3 nucleotides: TGTGCCACACTGGGGTGGGAGGGCCTTCTCACTGAAGCTTTCTTT.

The chain links TRBV3-1 (or the pseudogene TRBV3-2) to TRBJ2-7; 10 nucleotides match TRBD1. The trim removed 4 bases at V and 4 bases at J, leaving 4 bases unmatched. Germline CDR1 and CDR2: LGHDT and YNNKEL (reference sequence). This CDR3 is built from 14 residues. Here the CDR3 reads CASSLWTGGYEQYF. Written as DNA, the CDR3 is TGTGCCAGCAGCCTCTGGACAGGGGGGTACGAGCAGTACTTC.

The chain combines TRBV19 with TRBJ1-2; 7 bases map to TRBD1. This CDR3 comprises 15 residues. Losses at the gene ends were 1 base for V and 4 bases for J; bases not matched to a gene: 6. The germline CDR1 and CDR2 sequences are LNHDA and SQIVND (reference sequence). DNA of the CDR3: TGTGCCAGTAGTATAGGGGGACAGAGGATCTATGGCTACACCTTC. Its translation is CASSIGGQRIYGYTF.

J is TRBJ1-2 and V is TRBV6-6; weak D call: TRBD1 (5 bases). Germline CDR1 reads MNHNY; CDR2 reads SVGAGI (reference sequence). V was shortened by 5 bases and J by 0 bases, with 13 bases between the two germline ends. The CDR3 length is 15 residues. The CDR3 DNA reads TGTGCCAGCAGTCCCCGGGCGGGGGCTAACTATGGCTACACCTTC. It encodes CASSPRAGANYGYTF.

This chain connects TRBV20-1 to TRBJ2-3, with a tentative D call TRBD2 (5 bases). Trimming took 5 bases from V and 6 from J, leaving 9 bases between them. The CDR3 is 11 amino acids. Germline V gene lookup returns CDR1 DFQATT and CDR2 SNEGSKA (reference sequence). The CDR3 bases are TGCAGTGCTGATAGGGAGGATACGCAGTATTTT. Translating gives CSADREDTQYF.

The chain is built from TRBV7-3 and TRBJ2-1; 11 positions agree with TRBD2. This CDR3 region has 19 residues. Unmatched junction bases numbered 9, after V lost 2 bases and J lost 0 bases. Germline assignment: CDR1 SGHTA and CDR2 FQGTGA. The DNA for the CDR3 is TGTGCCAGCAGCTTAGGCGGGACTAGCGGCCTGAGCTCCTACAATGAGCAGTTCTTC. Its protein product is CASSLGGTSGLSSYNEQFF.

The chain couples TRBV7-8 to TRBJ1-3, with a weak D call TRBD1 (5 bases). Germline V gives CDR1 SGHVS, CDR2 FQNEAQ. There are 15 residues in the CDR3. V was pared by 0 bases and J by 4 bases, with 10 bases between. The CDR3: CASSLARGAGNTIYF. The CDR3 DNA follows: TGTGCCAGCAGCTTAGCAAGGGGCGCCGGAAACACCATATATTTT. The variable domain in full, completed from reference TRBV7-8 and TRBJ1-3, reads GAGVSQSPRYKVAKRGQDVALRCDPISGHVSLFWYQQALGQGPEFLTYFQNEAQLDKSGLPSDRFFAERPEGSVSTLKIQRTQQEDSAVYLCASSLARGAGNTIYFGEGSWLTVV.

V usage is TRBV3-1 (or the pseudogene TRBV3-2) and J usage is TRBJ1-4; 7 bases are a match to TRBD1. Looked up from germline, CDR1 is LGHDT and CDR2 is YNNKEL (reference sequence). V dropped 6 bases and J dropped 3; count of bases not matched to a gene: 4. This CDR3 has 14 residues. CDR3: CASRRQGSNEKLFF. As DNA, the CDR3 is TGTGCCAGCAGAAGACAGGGATCTAATGAAAAACTGTTTTTT.

Worth noting for this clone: Sequence at one end of the junction differs from germline and may be a read error. This chain links TRBV3-1 (or the pseudogene TRBV3-2) with TRBJ2-1, with D uncertain. Germline loops: CDR1 LGHDT, CDR2 YNNKEL (reference sequence). This CDR3 has 12 amino acids. The CDR3 protein is CASTQTNGEQFF. The CDR3 DNA reads TGTGCCAGCACCCAAACTAACGGTGAGCAGTTCTTC.

V gene TRBV28 combines with J gene TRBJ1-4; 8 bases align to TRBD1. CDR3 size: 15 residues. The trim removed 6 bases at V and 4 bases at J, leaving 7 bases unmatched. CDR1 is MDHEN, CDR2 SYDVKM, per germline. CDR3 sequence reads: CASRPGGPGNEKLFF. CDR3 coding DNA: TGTGCCAGCAGGCCAGGGGGCCCGGGTAATGAAAAACTGTTTTTT. Complete variable domain (other parts from reference TRBV28 and TRBJ1-4): DVKVTQSSRYLVKRTGEKVFLECVQDMDHENMFWYRQDPGLGLRLIYFSYDVKMKEKGDIPEGYSVSREKKERFSLILESASTNQTSMYLCASRPGGPGNEKLFFGSGTQLSVL.

This clone has a handful of counts. The rearrangement links TRBV2 to TRBJ1-5; 10 bases map to TRBD1. CDR1 and CDR2 (germline): SNHLY, FYNNEI. With V trimmed by 4 bases and J by 6 bases, 6 bases remained unmatched. This CDR3 is 15 amino acids long. The CDR3 DNA reads as TGTGCCAGCAGTGGGGACAGGGGATTCGGTCAGCCCCAGCATTTT. Amino acid sequence: CASSGDRGFGQPQHF.

The chain has TRBV5-1 and TRBJ1-4, with 10 bases matching TRBD1. This CDR3 is 14 amino acids long. With V trimmed by 2 bases and J by 8 bases, 3 bases remained unmatched. Germline V lookup: CDR1 SGHRS, CDR2 YFSETQ. CDR3 amino acids: CASSFGQGGEKLFF. CDR3 in DNA: TGCGCCAGCAGCTTCGGACAGGGGGGAGAAAAACTGTTTTTT.

The V call is TRBV2, the J call TRBJ1-1, with D possibly matching TRBD1 (6 bases). The V end lost 6 bases, the J end lost 2 bases, and 16 bases lay between the germline ends. The germline CDR1 and CDR2 sequences are SNHLY and FYNNEI. The length of the CDR3 is 15 residues. The CDR3, as DNA: TGTGCCAGCAGGCCCATGACGGGGGGCAACACTGAAGCTTTCTTT. Translating it yields CASRPMTGGNTEAFF.

The V gene is TRBV3-1 (or the pseudogene TRBV3-2), the J gene TRBJ2-3, with 10 bases aligning to TRBD2. Trimming cost V 5 bases and J 9 bases; bases outside gene matches: 11. CDR3 size: 15 residues. CDR1 is LGHDT, CDR2 YNNKEL, per germline (reference sequence). The CDR3 nucleotides read TGTGCCAGCAGCTCCCGGGATAGCGGGGGGACAACGCAGTATTTT. Its translation: CASSSRDSGGTTQYF.

The chain couples TRBV18 to TRBJ1-1; possible D gene TRBD1, 6 bases. Germline-derived CDR1 and CDR2 are KGHSH and LQKENI. This CDR3 comprises 14 residues. V was pared by 3 bases and J by 4 bases, with 12 bases between. Written as DNA, the CDR3 is TGTGCCAGCTCACCTCAGGGGATTGGCACTGAAGCTTTCTTT. Its translation: CASSPQGIGTEAFF.

V and J are TRBV2 and TRBJ1-2; 8 bases are a match to TRBD1. This CDR3 region has 14 residues. Per germline, CDR1 SNHLY and CDR2 FYNNEI. V shed 2 bases, J shed 5 bases, and the junction held 4 bases outside the gene matches. For the CDR3, the DNA is TGTGCCAGCAGTGAAATGGGACAGGCTTATGGCTACACCTTC. Translated: CASSEMGQAYGYTF.

The rearrangement uses TRBV2 and TRBJ1-1, with 8 bases aligning to TRBD1. The germline V gene encodes CDR1 SNHLY and CDR2 FYNNEI. Trimming cost V 9 bases and J 5 bases; bases outside gene matches: 8. CDR3 length: 13 residues. The CDR3 reads CASHYRGMTEAFF. Here the CDR3 DNA reads TGTGCCAGTCACTACAGGGGGATGACTGAAGCTTTCTTT. The full variable domain, with the rest looked up from reference TRBV2 and TRBJ1-1, is EPEVTQTPSHQVTQMGQEVILRCVPISNHLYFYWYRQILGQKVEFLVSFYNNEISEKSEIFDDQFSVERPDGSNFTLKIRSTKLEDSAMYFCASHYRGMTEAFFGQGTRLTVV.

The rearrangement uses TRBV7-2 and TRBJ2-1; 9 nucleotides match TRBD2. The V segment lost 2 bases and the J segment 10 bases; nucleotides outside the gene matches: 12. Germline V gene lookup returns CDR1 SGHTA and CDR2 FQGNSA. This CDR3 is built from 16 residues. The CDR3 coding sequence is TGTGCCAGCAGCTTAAACGGGCGGGGGGGCCCGAGGGAGCAGTTCTTC. It codes for CASSLNGRGGPREQFF.